The source of this T cell receptor beta chain is a study of beta chain features in type 1 diabetes. The whole isolated RNA underwent reverse transcription, so sequencing captured expressed TCRB transcripts. Clones were sequenced by immunoSEQ multiplex PCR, and TCRdb holds only the in-frame ones, with some missing. Counted here are over 150,000 clones, about 13% occurring once; the ten biggest clones make up roughly 0.6%. Trimming left V 1 base short and J 5 bases short, with 17 bases between. The CDR3 is 16 amino acids. Germline CDR1 SGHDN, CDR2 FVKESK. All of the sorted populations showed purity greater than 95%.

The V and J genes are TRBV14 and TRBJ2-5, with D perhaps TRBD2 (5 bases). The clonotype was recovered from a woman younger than 30 in good health. The material sequenced was central memory CD4+ T cells from blood. This chain's CDR3 is CASSQVTGLLLETQYF. CDR3 nucleotides: TGTGCCAGCAGCCAAGTGACGGGGTTACTTCTGGAGACCCAGTACTTC.